The rows below give T cell receptor beta chains drawn from one sample of a study of T cells in Graves' hyperthyroidism and ophthalmopathy. TCRdb re-analysed the multiplex PCR reads in MiXCR, keeping a single row per CDR3 protein. The repertoire holds more than 300,000 distinct CDR3 sequences, with about 14% as singletons. Input material: blood. These receptors all come from a woman under 40 with Graves' ophthalmopathy. Both conserved end residues are part of each CDR3. A D gene is named only where the DNA matches it firmly. The size entry is marked missing in some rows and otherwise reads once, few, many or a size class.

size | J | V | D | DNA | CDR3
many | TRBJ2-3 | TRBV3-1 | - | TGTGCCAGCGAGGGGGAGTTCACAGATACGCAGTATTTT | CASEGEFTDTQYF
few | TRBJ2-6 | TRBV6-5 | TRBD2 | TGTGCCAGCAGACGAGGACTAGCGGGGGGCCTCTCTGGGGCCAACGTCCTGACTTTC | CASRRGLAGGLSGANVLTF
many | TRBJ2-1 | TRBV7-9 | TRBD1 | TGTGCCAGCAGCTACCGGGACAGGGGTGACAATGAGCAGTTCTTC | CASSYRDRGDNEQFF
many | TRBJ2-7 | TRBV4-2 | - | TGTGCCAGCAGCCAAGATCCAGGGGCTATACCCTACGAGCAGTACTTC | CASSQDPGAIPYEQYF
few | TRBJ1-1 | TRBV29-1 | - | TGCAGCGTGCCCCTGAGAAGGTACGCTGAAGCTTTCTTT | CSVPLRRYAEAFF
- | TRBJ2-7 | TRBV7-2 | - | TGTGCCAGCAGCTGGGGACCCAGCTACGAGCAGTACTTC | CASSWGPSYEQYF
many | TRBJ2-2 | TRBV3-1 | - | TGTGCCAGCAGCCAGGCTACGGGGGAGCTGTTTTTT | CASSQATGELFF
many | TRBJ2-1 | TRBV28 | TRBD2 | TGTGCCAGCAGCCCTCGGGGGCGCGGGGGGGCGTATGAGCAGTTCTTC | CASSPRGRGGAYEQFF
many | TRBJ2-1 | TRBV12-3/TRBV12-4 | TRBD2 | TGTGCCAGCAGTATCGCCGGGACTAGCTCCCACAATGAGCAGTTCTTC | CASSIAGTSSHNEQFF
many | TRBJ2-5 | TRBV20-1 | TRBD1 | TGCAGTGCCCCTGTGGGACAGGGGGCGGAGACCCAGTACTTC | CSAPVGQGAETQYF
many | TRBJ2-3 | TRBV12-3/TRBV12-4 | TRBD2 | TGTGCCAGCAGTTTGGGGGGGTGGGATACGCAGTATTTT | CASSLGGWDTQYF
once | TRBJ2-3 | TRBV11-2 | - | TGTGCCAGCAGCTCCTGGACTAGCACAGATACGCAGTATTTT | CASSSWTSTDTQYF
many | TRBJ1-3 | TRBV6-1 | - | TGTGCCAGCAGTTACGGTCGCTCTGGAAACACCATATATTTT | CASSYGRSGNTIYF
- | TRBJ2-2 | TRBV20-1 | TRBD2 | TGCAGTGCTTCCTCTCTGGGGGGACTAGCGGGGGGTTGGGCCGGGGAGCTGTTTTTT | CSASSLGGLAGGWAGELFF
few | TRBJ1-2 | TRBV9 | TRBD1 | TGTGCCAGCAGCGAGGGACAGGCCTATGGCTACACCTTC | CASSEGQAYGYTF
many | TRBJ2-3 | TRBV12-3/TRBV12-4 | - | TGTGCCAGCAGCCCCGGCGGAGGCGGTATCGCAGATACGCAGTATTTT | CASSPGGGGIADTQYF
many | TRBJ2-1 | TRBV6-1 | - | TGTGCCAGCAGTGGACCGCGGACTGTTAATGAGCAGTTCTTC | CASSGPRTVNEQFF
few | TRBJ2-7 | TRBV6-2/TRBV6-3 | - | TGTGCCAGCAGAGCCGACTACGAGCAGTACTTC | CASRADYEQYF
many | TRBJ2-3 | TRBV5-1 | TRBD2 | TGCGCCAGCAGGGCACGGGGGGACCCCACAGATACGCAGTATTTT | CASRARGDPTDTQYF
many | TRBJ2-7 | TRBV11-3 | TRBD1 | TGTGCCAGCAGCTTAGAGGGGACAGGAGTCCACGAGCAGTACTTC | CASSLEGTGVHEQYF
few | TRBJ2-7 | TRBV7-6 | - | TGTGCCAGCAGCTTTGGGAGAACCTACGAGCAGTACTTC | CASSFGRTYEQYF
- | TRBJ2-7 | TRBV3-1 | - | TGTGCCAGCAGCCTTATGGTACTATCCTACGAGCAGTACTTC | CASSLMVLSYEQYF
many | TRBJ1-1 | TRBV19 | - | TGTGCCAGTACCCATAGTAGGGGGTTGGTGAACACTGAAGCTTTCTTT | CASTHSRGLVNTEAFF
many | TRBJ2-1 | TRBV7-9 | - | TGTGCCAGCAGGGGGGCACAGGGAGGGAATTACAATGAGCAGTTCTTC | CASRGAQGGNYNEQFF
- | TRBJ2-7 | TRBV7-9 | TRBD1 | TGTGCCAGCAGCTTAGGACAGGGAGTCGACGAGCAGTACTTC | CASSLGQGVDEQYF
many | TRBJ2-6 | TRBV9 | TRBD1 | TGTGCCAGCAGCGACACAACCGGGACAGGGCCCTCTGGGGCCAACGTCCTGACTTTC | CASSDTTGTGPSGANVLTF
many | TRBJ2-3 | TRBV29-1 | - | TGCAGCGTTGTAGGCGGGGACAGCACAGATACGCAGTATTTT | CSVVGGDSTDTQYF
many | TRBJ1-5 | TRBV7-6 | TRBD1 | TGTGCCAGCAGCTTAGCACGGACAGGGGGTACCCGCAATCAGCCCCAGCATTTT | CASSLARTGGTRNQPQHF
many | TRBJ1-4 | TRBV28 | TRBD1 | TGTGCCAGCAGCGTGGACAGGGTTAATGAAAAACTGTTTTTT | CASSVDRVNEKLFF
many | TRBJ2-1 | TRBV15 | TRBD2 | TGTGCCACCAGCAGAGATCCCAGCGGGGTCTACAATGAGCAGTTCTTC | CATSRDPSGVYNEQFF
many | TRBJ2-2 | TRBV24-1 | TRBD1 | TGTGCCACCAGTGCCCTACCGATCCGACAGGGGGGCGATACCGGGGAGCTGTTTTTT | CATSALPIRQGGDTGELFF
- | TRBJ2-1 | TRBV10-1 | - | TGCGCCAGCAGTGAAAGACTAGGCGAGCAGTTCTTC | CASSERLGEQFF
- | TRBJ1-6 | TRBV12-3/TRBV12-4 | - | TGTGCCAGCAGTTTAGGGGGTACCCTTTCATCTCCCCTCCACTTT | CASSLGGTLSSPLHF
many | TRBJ1-1 | TRBV5-1 | - | TGCGCCAGCAGCTTGGCCATCCCCGGGGATGGGGAAGCTTTCTTT | CASSLAIPGDGEAFF
- | TRBJ1-5 | TRBV19 | TRBD1 | TGTGCCAGTAGTATAGCGAGGACAGGGGGAGGTGGCAATCAGCCCCAGCATTTT | CASSIARTGGGGNQPQHF
- | TRBJ2-1 | TRBV29-1 | TRBD2 | TGCAGCGTAAGGACTAGCGGGGGGGCCCGGCGGCAGTTCTTC | CSVRTSGGARRQFF